These 10 T cell receptor beta chains share one sample of origin, sequenced in a study of blood T cell repertoires in COVID-19. Profiling relied on immunoSEQ multiplex PCR, and the TCRdb table lists in-frame clones only, not all of them. The table lists 250,000 or so clones, 75% to 95% of them singletons, with 2.5% to 3% in the top ten. Sequenced: PBMCs or T cells enriched from blood (not recorded which). Receptor source: a man aged 40-49 years who had been exposed to COVID-19.

This rearrangement joins TRBV12-3 or TRBV12-4 to TRBJ2-1, with 7 bases identical to TRBD2. The trim removed 7 bases at V and 2 bases at J, leaving 2 bases unmatched. The CDR3 sequence is 13 residues long. The CDR3 DNA reads as TGTGCCAGCACCAGCGGGACCTACAATGAGCAGTTCTTC. It yields the protein CASTSGTYNEQFF.

V usage is TRBV30 and J usage is TRBJ2-1, with 7 nucleotides matching TRBD1. Germline values: CDR1 GTSNPN, CDR2 SVGIG (reference sequence). This CDR3 region has 14 residues. V shed 0 bases, J shed 8 bases, and the junction held 7 bases outside the gene matches. The CDR3 sequence: CAWSVGTANDEQFF. For the CDR3, the DNA is TGTGCCTGGAGTGTGGGGACAGCCAACGATGAGCAGTTCTTC.

The chain couples TRBV5-4 to TRBJ2-1; tentatively, D is TRBD2 (6 bases). Germline CDR1 reads SGHNT; CDR2 reads YYREEE (reference sequence). Trimming pared 0 bases from V and 2 bases from J, leaving 15 bases between. The CDR3 totals 17 residues. CDR3 amino acids: CASSLASGAGPYNEQFF. The CDR3 DNA reads TGTGCCAGCAGCTTGGCCAGTGGGGCGGGACCCTACAATGAGCAGTTCTTC.

This clone is a singleton in its sample. This chain connects TRBV6-5 to TRBJ2-2; TRBD1 matches 8 bases. Germline loops: CDR1 MNHEY, CDR2 SVGAGI. V was clipped by 10 bases and J by 3 bases; unmatched bases: 10. This CDR3 is built from 15 residues. The CDR3 DNA reads as TGTGCCAACTCAAGGACAGGGTCGGACACCGGGGAGCTGTTTTTT. It yields the protein CANSRTGSDTGELFF.

The chain links TRBV4-2 to TRBJ2-7; D not certain. Germline V gives CDR1 LGHNA, CDR2 YNFKEQ. The CDR3 has 15 amino acids. The V and J ends lost 0 bases and 0 bases respectively, with 9 bases between them. The CDR3 sequence is CASSQDDGSSYEQYF. In DNA, the CDR3 is TGTGCCAGCAGCCAAGATGATGGTAGCTCCTACGAGCAGTACTTC.

V usage is TRBV27 and J usage is TRBJ2-1, with TRBD1 as a possible D gene (6 bases). The CDR3 length is 13 residues. V shed 8 bases and J shed 4 bases, with 12 bases lying between them. Germline lookup yields CDR1 MNHEY and CDR2 SMNVEV (reference sequence). This CDR3 reads CASGLGGYNEQFF. CDR3 DNA: TGTGCCAGCGGCCTAGGGGGTTACAATGAGCAGTTCTTC.

V usage is TRBV5-4 and J usage is TRBJ2-1; a possible D gene is TRBD1 (5 bases). V lost 3 bases, J lost 6 bases, and 16 bases lay in between. CDR3 size: 15 residues. Germline lookup yields CDR1 SGHNT and CDR2 YYREEE (reference sequence). This CDR3 reads CASSYRGGRLNEQFF. The CDR3 DNA sequence: TGTGCCAGCAGCTATAGGGGTGGGCGTCTCAATGAGCAGTTCTTC.

This clone was counted a few times. The chain employs TRBV12-3 or TRBV12-4 and TRBJ1-1, with 7 bases lining up with TRBD1. The V gene end was trimmed by 6 bases and the J gene end by 8 bases; junction bases not matched to a gene: 9. This CDR3 region has 13 residues. The CDR3 protein is CASSLRQGLEAFF. The CDR3 nucleotides read TGTGCCAGCAGCCTTCGACAGGGACTGGAAGCTTTCTTT.

The chain employs TRBV18 and TRBJ1-1, with 11 bases fitting TRBD1. CDR1 and CDR2 from the germline V gene are KGHSH and LQKENI. V lost 5 bases and J lost 3; bases outside the gene matches: 5. The CDR3 extends over 15 amino acids. For the CDR3, the DNA is TGTGCCAGCTCAATTACGGGACAGGGGGACACTGAAGCTTTCTTT. Amino acids: CASSITGQGDTEAFF.

This sequence joins TRBV5-1 and TRBJ2-1; 10 bases match TRBD2. Germline lookup yields CDR1 SGHRS and CDR2 YFSETQ. Germline trimming cut 0 bases from V and 1 base from J; bases unmatched to any gene: 1. The CDR3 is made up of 16 amino acids. The chain's CDR3 is CASSLVLAGSYNEQFF. The CDR3 bases are TGCGCCAGCAGCTTGGTACTAGCGGGATCCTACAATGAGCAGTTCTTC.